The 29 T cell receptor beta chains given below trace back to one sample, sequenced in a study of metastatic and nonmetastatic thyroid tumors. All patients reached thyroid surgery having received no treatment beforehand. TCRdb re-called clones via MiXCR from the PCR reads. The data show approximately 38,000 clones, about 17% seen once. The sequenced material came from blood. These TCRs come from a female donor with papillary thyroid cancer or a benign thyroid nodule (not recorded which). Some clones in this sample may be carry-over from other donors' samples.

A remark on this clone: A much larger clone sits a single nucleotide away, making a read error possible. The chain carries TRBV27 and TRBJ2-2; D is uncertain. The ends were cut back, 2 bases at V and 4 bases at J, with 11 bases in the middle. Looked up from germline, CDR1 is MNHEY and CDR2 is SMNVEV (reference sequence). This CDR3 has 15 amino acids. CDR3 amino acids: CASSLQVESTGELFF. CDR3 nucleotide sequence: TGTGCCAGCAGTTTACAGGTGGAGAGCACCGGGGAGCTGTTTTTT.

This clone was picked up many times. V usage is TRBV3-1 and J usage is TRBJ1-5; unclear D gene. Trimming removed 1 base from V and 2 bases from J, with 0 bases in between. The CDR3 extends over 12 amino acids. Germline V CDR1 and CDR2: LGHDT, YNNKEL (reference sequence). CDR3 amino acids: CASSQGNQPQHF. The CDR3 DNA is TGTGCCAGCAGCCAAGGCAATCAGCCCCAGCATTTT.

The gene calls are TRBV2 and TRBJ2-7; no firm D call. Germline V gene data show CDR1 as SNHLY and CDR2 as FYNNEI. Trimming shortened V by 0 bases and J by 3 bases, and 3 bases separated the two germline ends. The length of the CDR3 is 12 residues. The DNA of the CDR3 is TGTGCCAGCAGTGAAGCTTTCTACGAGCAGTACGTC. Amino acids: CASSEAFYEQYV.

This clone has a count of ten or more. The chain recombines TRBV30 with TRBJ1-5; perhaps TRBD1 as D (6 bases). The CDR3 has 15 residues. The ends were cut back, 1 base at V and 2 bases at J, with 12 bases in the middle. Germline-derived CDR1 and CDR2 are GTSNPN and SVGIG (reference sequence). Written as DNA, the CDR3 is TGTGCCTGGAGTGCCGGGACAACCCGCAATCAGCCCCAGCATTTT. Protein product: CAWSAGTTRNQPQHF.

The sample holds many counts of this clone. The rearrangement links TRBV7-8 to TRBJ1-1, with TRBD1 matching 7 bases. Unmatched junction bases numbered 4, after V lost 1 base and J lost 5 bases. The CDR3 has 14 residues. Germline CDR1 reads SGHVS; CDR2 reads FQNEAQ. CDR3 in DNA: TGTGCCAGCAGCTTAGGTGGCAGGGGGACTGAAGCTTTCTTT. Translated: CASSLGGRGTEAFF.

This clone was counted ten times or more. The chain carries TRBV5-6 and TRBJ1-2; no definite D call. The CDR3 totals 13 residues. Looked up from germline, CDR1 is SGHDT and CDR2 is YYEEEE. V was shortened by 4 bases and J by 4 bases, with 11 bases between the two germline ends. The CDR3 region has the DNA TGTGCCAGCAGCGTCGAGGTCGTCTATGGCTACACCTTC. As protein: CASSVEVVYGYTF.

There are many counts of this clone. The chain combines TRBV5-1 with TRBJ1-5; 7 bases are a match to TRBD1. Germline V CDR1 and CDR2: SGHRS, YFSETQ. This CDR3 is 13 amino acids long. V lost 4 bases to trimming and J lost 6 bases; unmatched junction nucleotides: 4. The CDR3 DNA is TGCGCCAGCAGCCTTCACAGGGGTCAGCCCCAGCATTTT. Its translation is CASSLHRGQPQHF.

This clone was seen many times. The V call is TRBV13, the J call TRBJ2-7, with a weak D call TRBD2 (6 bases). Germline V CDR1 and CDR2: PRHDT, FYEKMQ (reference sequence). This CDR3 is 15 amino acids long. With 5 bases removed from V and 2 bases from J, the gap between germline ends came to 16 bases. CDR3 amino acids: CASSQVGSGAYEQYF. CDR3 nucleotide sequence: TGTGCCAGCAGCCAGGTCGGGTCGGGAGCCTACGAGCAGTACTTC.

The sample holds many counts of this clone. The rearrangement links TRBV10-3 to TRBJ1-5; no reliable D call. Germline CDR1 is ENHRY and CDR2 is SYGVKD. V shed 4 bases and J shed 4 bases, with 8 bases lying between them. The CDR3 contains 13 residues. As DNA, the CDR3 is TGTGCCATCAGTGGTTTTTGGAATCAGCCCCAGCATTTT. It yields the protein CAISGFWNQPQHF.

This clone occurred many times. This CDR3 is CSARDWAANTEAFF. The CDR3 DNA is TGCAGTGCTAGAGATTGGGCGGCGAACACTGAAGCTTTCTTT. The chain links TRBV20-1 to TRBJ1-1; D remains unclear. The V end lost 0 bases, the J end lost 1 base, and 9 bases lay between the germline ends. This CDR3 is built from 14 residues. Per the germline V gene, CDR1 is DFQATT and CDR2 is SNEGSKA (reference sequence).

This clone was observed at least ten times. The V and J genes are TRBV5-6 and TRBJ1-2; no definite D call. CDR1 and CDR2 from the germline V gene are SGHDT and YYEEEE. The V end was cut by 4 bases, the J end by 0 bases, with 10 bases between. The CDR3 sequence is 14 residues long. The CDR3 here is CASSGSPTNYGYTF. In nucleotides, the CDR3 is TGTGCCAGCAGCGGCAGCCCGACTAACTATGGCTACACCTTC.

This clone has at least ten counts. The J gene is TRBJ2-5, the V gene TRBV19; 9 bases fit TRBD1. The J segment lost 3 bases and the V segment lost 3 bases, leaving 14 bases of the junction unmatched. The germline gives CDR1 LNHDA, CDR2 SQIVND (reference sequence). The length of the CDR3 is 18 residues. The CDR3 region has the DNA TGTGCCAGTAGTATGTATCCCCCCCGGGACAGGGCGGAAGAGACCCAGTACTTC. As protein: CASSMYPPRDRAEETQYF.

This clone has ten or more counts. The CDR3 here is CASSWSQVYNEQFF. The DNA of the CDR3 is TGCGCCAGCAGCTGGAGCCAGGTCTACAATGAGCAGTTCTTC. This sequence joins TRBV10-1 and TRBJ2-1; D not resolved. CDR1 and CDR2 (germline): WNHNN, SYGVQD (reference sequence). The length of the CDR3 is 14 residues. V shed 6 bases and J shed 3 bases, with 12 bases lying between them.

This clone was observed many times. This chain uses TRBV20-1 with TRBJ2-1; no clear D gene. Trimming took 1 base from V and 1 from J, leaving 8 bases between them. CDR1 is DFQATT, CDR2 SNEGSKA, per germline (reference sequence). There are 14 residues in the CDR3. CDR3 loop: CSARAFMSYNEQFF. Here the CDR3 DNA reads TGCAGTGCTAGAGCTTTTATGTCCTACAATGAGCAGTTCTTC.

This clone occurred a few times. This may stem from a read error, because a much larger clone lies one nucleotide away. This sequence joins TRBV10-3 and TRBJ2-3; D unclear. The CDR3 is made up of 16 amino acids. The germline CDR1 and CDR2 sequences are ENHRY and SYGVKD. Trimming cost V 0 bases and J 4 bases, with 14 bases left between them. This CDR3 reads CAISESKVLEPDTQYF. CDR3 in DNA: TGTGCCATCAGTGAGTCGAAGGTCCTAGAGCCAGATACGCAGTATTTT.

This chain joins TRBV4-2 and TRBJ1-6; D gene uncertain. This CDR3 comprises 16 residues. The germline V gene has CDR1 LGHNA and CDR2 YNFKEQ. Trimming removed 6 bases at V and 8 bases at J, with 20 bases between. The CDR3 loop is CASSPSGPHIDSPLHF. The CDR3 DNA reads as TGTGCCAGCAGTCCATCAGGACCCCATATCGATTCACCCCTCCACTTT.

Concerning this clone itself: Other DNA sequences from this sample encode an identical CDR3 as well. The chain couples TRBV19 to TRBJ2-7; D is possibly TRBD1 or TRBD2 (5 bases each). The length of the CDR3 is 13 residues. The V and J ends lost 11 bases and 1 base respectively, with 15 bases between them. CDR1 is LNHDA and CDR2 is SQIVND in the germline V gene (reference sequence). The CDR3 coding sequence is TGTGCCCCATCATGGGGACCTTCCTACGAGCAGTACTTC. It specifies CAPSWGPSYEQYF.

This clone was counted at least ten times. The V and J genes are TRBV7-3 and TRBJ2-3, with 8 bases lining up with TRBD2. The V gene's germline CDR1 is SGHTA and CDR2 FQGTGA. The trim removed 3 bases at V and 1 base at J, leaving 3 bases unmatched. The CDR3 is 15 residues long. CDR3 coding DNA: TGTGCCAGCAGCTTCGGAGCGGGAGGCACAGATACGCAGTATTTT. This encodes CASSFGAGGTDTQYF.

The V call is TRBV7-2, the J call TRBJ1-1; maybe TRBD1 (5 bases). The CDR3 sequence is 16 residues long. Per germline, CDR1 SGHTA and CDR2 FQGNSA. Trimming shortened V by 0 bases and J by 5 bases, and 16 bases separated the two germline ends. CDR3: CASSLAGRVCKTEAFF. DNA of the CDR3: TGTGCCAGCAGCTTAGCAGGCAGGGTGTGCAAGACTGAAGCTTTCTTT. Variable domain in full (rest from reference TRBV7-2 and TRBJ1-1): GAGVSQSPSNKVTEKGKDVELRCDPISGHTALYWYRQSLGQGLEFLIYFQGNSAPDKSGLPSDRFSAERTGGSVSTLTIQRTQQEDSAVYLCASSLAGRVCKTEAFFGQGTRLTVV.

The chain uses TRBV5-6 and TRBJ2-7; D unresolved. Looked up from germline, CDR1 is SGHDT and CDR2 is YYEEEE. V gave up 1 base and J gave up 7 bases, with 12 bases separating them. This CDR3 contains 13 residues. The CDR3 DNA reads TGTGCCAGCAGCTTGTCGCCCCTCCGGGAGCAGTACTTC. Its translation is CASSLSPLREQYF.

This clone has ten or more counts. The V and J genes are TRBV3-1 and TRBJ1-5, with D hard to call. The CDR3 contains 17 residues. Per the germline V gene, CDR1 is LGHDT and CDR2 is YNNKEL (reference sequence). Trimming took 3 bases from V and 4 from J, leaving 19 bases between them. DNA for the CDR3: TGTGCCAGCAGCCAGATCTACTCGGGGTCGGGAAATCAGCCCCAGCATTTT. Its translation is CASSQIYSGSGNQPQHF.

This clone was recorded many times. The genes are TRBV6-1 and TRBJ1-1; possible D gene TRBD1, 6 bases. The V end lost 9 bases, the J end lost 1 base, and 9 bases lay between the germline ends. In germline, CDR1 is MNHNS, CDR2 SASEGT. The CDR3 totals 12 residues. The CDR3 nucleotides are TGTGCCAGACAGGGACAGAACACTGAAGCTTTCTTT. This encodes CARQGQNTEAFF.

This clone was detected many times. The V and J genes are TRBV7-9 and TRBJ2-1; D ambiguous. The CDR3 is made up of 12 amino acids. CDR1 SEHNR and CDR2 FQNEAQ come from the germline V gene (reference sequence). Trimming left V 5 bases short and J 3 bases short, with 5 bases between. CDR3 DNA sequence: TGTGCCAGCAGCCGTGACTACAATGAGCAGTTCTTC. Its translation: CASSRDYNEQFF. Looking up the rest from reference TRBV7-9 and TRBJ2-1 gives the full variable domain: DTGVSQNPRHKITKRGQNVTFRCDPISEHNRLYWYRQTLGQGPEFLTYFQNEAQLEKSRLLSDRFSAERPKGSFSTLEIQRTEQGDSAMYLCASSRDYNEQFFGPGTRLTVL.

A note on this clone: This may come from a read error, since a much larger clone is one base off. The gene calls are TRBV18 and TRBJ2-3, with D unclear. Germline assignment: CDR1 KGHSH and CDR2 LQKENI. Trimming pared 1 base from V and 2 bases from J, leaving 10 bases between. The CDR3 contains 15 residues. The CDR3 DNA is TGTGCCAGCTCACCACAGGGATTTGTCACAGATACGCAGTATTTT. Protein: CASSPQGFVTDTQYF.

This clone came up many times. The chain recombines TRBV7-3 with TRBJ2-5, with a tentative D call TRBD2 (5 bases). V was trimmed by 5 bases and J by 5 bases, leaving 18 bases between them. Per the germline V gene, CDR1 is SGHTA and CDR2 is FQGTGA. The CDR3 contains 15 residues. The chain's CDR3 is CASSPDSYPGETQYF. The CDR3 DNA sequence: TGTGCCAGCAGCCCGGACTCATACCCCGGGGAGACCCAGTACTTC.

The gene calls are TRBV5-1 and TRBJ1-2; D is possibly TRBD1 (5 bases). The CDR3 has 15 residues. Looked up from germline, CDR1 is SGHRS and CDR2 is YFSETQ. The V end was cut by 0 bases, the J end by 7 bases, with 16 bases between. The CDR3 sequence: CASSLVVLGRGGYTF. CDR3 sequence (DNA): TGCGCCAGCAGCTTGGTGGTGTTGGGGCGAGGTGGCTACACCTTC.

V and J are TRBV2 and TRBJ2-3; TRBD2 matches at 10 bases. J was trimmed by 3 bases and V by 6 bases; bases with no gene match: 9. CDR3 length equals 16 residues. Germline CDR1 is SNHLY and CDR2 is FYNNEI. The CDR3 loop is CASSPRAGGRTDTQYF. The DNA of the CDR3 is TGTGCCAGCAGCCCTAGAGCGGGGGGGAGAACAGATACGCAGTATTTT.

This clone was observed a few times. The J gene is TRBJ2-7, the V gene TRBV28, with 9 nucleotides matching TRBD2. This CDR3 is 14 amino acids long. The V and J ends lost 8 bases and 4 bases, in that order; junction bases with no gene match: 9. The germline CDR1 and CDR2 sequences are MDHEN and SYDVKM. The CDR3 here is CASSGLALVYEQYF. The CDR3, as DNA: TGTGCCAGCTCAGGACTAGCGTTAGTATACGAGCAGTACTTC.

This clone was recorded at least ten times. The chain employs TRBV9 and TRBJ2-3; 8 bases fit TRBD1. The CDR3 loop spans 14 amino acids. The germline CDR1 and CDR2 sequences are SGDLS and YYNGEE. Germline trimming cut 4 bases from V and 3 bases from J; bases unmatched to any gene: 4. The CDR3 coding sequence is TGTGCCAGCAGCCTTGGACAGGGAACAGATACGCAGTATTTT. It is translated as CASSLGQGTDTQYF.